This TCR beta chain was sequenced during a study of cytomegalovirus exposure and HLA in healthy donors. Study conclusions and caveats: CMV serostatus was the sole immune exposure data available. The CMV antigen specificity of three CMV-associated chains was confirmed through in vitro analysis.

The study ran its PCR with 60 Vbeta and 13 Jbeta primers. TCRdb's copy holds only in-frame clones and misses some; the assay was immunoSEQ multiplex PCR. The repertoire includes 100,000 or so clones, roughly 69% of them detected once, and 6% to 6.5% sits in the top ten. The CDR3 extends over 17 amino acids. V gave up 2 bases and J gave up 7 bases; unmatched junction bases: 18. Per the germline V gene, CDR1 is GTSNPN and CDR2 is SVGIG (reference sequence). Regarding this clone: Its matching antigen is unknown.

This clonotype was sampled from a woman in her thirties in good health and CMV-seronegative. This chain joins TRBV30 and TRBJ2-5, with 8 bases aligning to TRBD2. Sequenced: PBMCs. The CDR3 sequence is CAWSPWKAGVRVVTQYF. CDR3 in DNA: TGTGCCTGGAGTCCCTGGAAAGCGGGAGTTCGTGTTGTGACCCAGTACTTC.